These T cell receptor beta chains were read from a single sample in a study of shared clonotypes between healthy human individuals. Generated by immunoSEQ multiplex PCR, the TCRdb table keeps only in-frame clones and is missing some. This sample has around 510,000 clones; 90% to 97% occur once, and the top ten carry 0.055% to 0.075%. The sample consisted of naive CD4+ T cells sorted from blood. These receptors were collected from a woman in her thirties in good health. CDR3s include the opening cysteine and the closing phenylalanine or tryptophan. A D gene is named only where the DNA matches it firmly. Expanded clones get a size class; other rows say once, few or many, or leave the size out.

CDR3aa	CDR3nt	abundance	d_gene	v_gene	j_gene
CASSFGGQVGELFF	TGCGCCAGCAGTTTCGGGGGGCAAGTCGGGGAGCTGTTTTTT	-	-	TRBV5-1	TRBJ2-2
CASSEWQDYSNQPQHF	TGTGCCAGCAGTGAATGGCAGGATTATAGCAATCAGCCCCAGCATTTT	-	-	TRBV6-1	TRBJ1-5
CASSLTGGASYEQYF	TGTGCCAGCAGTCTGACAGGGGGCGCCTCCTACGAGCAGTACTTC	-	TRBD1	TRBV27	TRBJ2-7
CASSLVAGEYNEQFF	TGTGCCAGCAGCTTAGTAGCGGGAGAGTACAATGAGCAGTTCTTC	-	TRBD2	TRBV7-9	TRBJ2-1
CASSPTGTSGRGEQYF	TGTGCCAGCAGCCCAACCGGGACTAGCGGGAGGGGAGAGCAGTACTTC	-	TRBD2	TRBV27	TRBJ2-7
CSGRDRVETQYF	TGCAGCGGGAGGGACAGGGTAGAGACCCAGTACTTC	-	TRBD1	TRBV29-1	TRBJ2-5
CSVLSEGRAEAFF	TGCAGCGTCCTCTCTGAGGGCAGGGCTGAAGCTTTCTTT	-	-	TRBV29-1	TRBJ1-1
CASSFGQGARYEQYF	TGCGCCAGCAGCTTCGGACAGGGGGCGCGGTACGAGCAGTACTTC	-	TRBD1	TRBV5-1	TRBJ2-7
CATEGADNEKLFF	TGTGCCACAGAGGGGGCCGATAATGAAAAACTGTTTTTT	-	TRBD1	TRBV28	TRBJ1-4
CASSLRANNEQYF	TGTGCCAGCAGCTTGAGGGCGAATAACGAGCAGTACTTC	-	-	TRBV5-4	TRBJ2-7
CASRAGPNSYNEQFF	TGTGCCAGCAGGGCGGGACCAAACTCCTACAATGAGCAGTTCTTC	-	-	TRBV25-1	TRBJ2-1
CASSLSQGASYEQYF	TGTGCCAGCAGCTTAAGTCAGGGGGCCTCCTACGAGCAGTACTTC	-	TRBD1	TRBV11-2	TRBJ2-7
CASTEGIDYEQYF	TGCGCCAGCACCGAAGGGATTGATTACGAGCAGTACTTC	-	-	TRBV10-2	TRBJ2-7
CASRGLAGELFF	TGTGCCAGCAGGGGACTAGCCGGGGAGCTGTTTTTT	-	TRBD2	TRBV6-4	TRBJ2-2
CASSYSRSSPNSPLHF	TGTGCCAGCAGTTACTCGAGGTCTAGCCCAAATTCACCCCTCCACTTT	-	-	TRBV6-5	TRBJ1-6
CSAGGSRSEQYF	TGCAGCGCCGGAGGGTCTCGATCCGAGCAGTACTTC	-	-	TRBV29-1	TRBJ2-7
CSVDGGATDTQYF	TGCAGCGTTGACGGGGGGGCTACAGATACGCAGTATTTT	-	TRBD2	TRBV29-1	TRBJ2-3
CASSLTFSEKLFF	TGTGCCAGCAGCCTTACGTTTAGTGAAAAACTGTTTTTT	-	-	TRBV5-5	TRBJ1-4
CASSYTTGAQNTEAFF	TGTGCCAGCAGTTACACTACAGGGGCCCAGAACACTGAAGCTTTCTTT	-	TRBD1	TRBV6-5	TRBJ1-1
CASSDLETQYF	TGCGCCAGCAGCGATCTGGAGACCCAGTACTTC	-	-	TRBV5-1	TRBJ2-5
CASSTQTLKDYGYTF	TGTGCCAGCAGTACTCAGACACTGAAAGACTATGGCTACACCTTC	once	-	TRBV28	TRBJ1-2
CASSQDRVAYSNQPQHF	TGCGCCAGCAGCCAAGATCGGGTAGCATATAGCAATCAGCCCCAGCATTTT	-	-	TRBV4-1	TRBJ1-5
CASRGGARGTEAFF	TGTGCCAGCAGAGGAGGGGCGAGGGGGACTGAAGCTTTCTTT	-	-	TRBV28	TRBJ1-1
CASSGAGPYGYTF	TGCGCCAGCAGTGGAGCGGGACCCTATGGCTACACCTTC	-	-	TRBV10-2	TRBJ1-2
CASSARQADYEQYF	TGTGCCAGCAGCGCCAGACAGGCGGACTACGAGCAGTACTTC	-	-	TRBV9	TRBJ2-7
CASSHALDRVSQPQHF	TGCGCCAGCAGCCACGCCCTGGACAGGGTAAGCCAGCCCCAGCATTTT	once	TRBD1	TRBV4-1	TRBJ1-5
CASSQDYRGYGYTF	TGCGCCAGCAGCCAAGATTACAGGGGCTATGGCTACACCTTC	-	TRBD1	TRBV4-1	TRBJ1-2
CASRDHGDEQYF	TGCGCCAGCAGAGACCATGGGGACGAGCAGTACTTC	-	-	TRBV10-2	TRBJ2-7
CASSITGPNTIYF	TGTGCCAGCAGCATAACCGGGCCAAACACCATATATTTT	-	-	TRBV11-2	TRBJ1-3
CASSPVAGQGAETQYF	TGTGCCAGCAGTCCCGTCGCAGGACAGGGGGCAGAGACCCAGTACTTC	-	TRBD1	TRBV28	TRBJ2-5
CASSLKKSQGRGREKLFF	TGCGCCAGCAGCCTCAAAAAGTCACAGGGACGGGGGCGTGAAAAACTGTTTTTT	-	-	TRBV4-1	TRBJ1-4